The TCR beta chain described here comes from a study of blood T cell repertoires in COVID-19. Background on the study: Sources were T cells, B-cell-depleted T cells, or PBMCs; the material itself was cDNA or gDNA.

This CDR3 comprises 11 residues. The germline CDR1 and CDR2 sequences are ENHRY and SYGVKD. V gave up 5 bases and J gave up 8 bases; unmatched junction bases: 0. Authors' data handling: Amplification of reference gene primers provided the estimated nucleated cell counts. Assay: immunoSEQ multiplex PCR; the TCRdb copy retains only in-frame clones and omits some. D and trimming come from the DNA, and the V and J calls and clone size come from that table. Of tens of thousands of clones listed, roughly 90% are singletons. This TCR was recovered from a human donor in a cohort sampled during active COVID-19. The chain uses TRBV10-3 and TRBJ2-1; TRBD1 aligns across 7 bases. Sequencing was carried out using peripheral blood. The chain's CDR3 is CAISTGDEQFF. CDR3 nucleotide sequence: TGTGCCATCAGTACAGGGGATGAGCAGTTCTTC.